The 31 T cell receptor beta chains in this list originate from one sample, sequenced in a study of blood T cell repertoires in COVID-19 (dated by TCRdb to between 2020 and 2021). The receptor library was made with the immunoSEQ multiplex PCR assay. The table was pulled from immuneACCESS by TCRdb, which kept in-frame rearrangements only. Such tables lose some clones; where checked, under half of the loss comes from unresolved V genes, and the rest has no known cause. The sample table contains about 250,000 clones; only one count was recorded for around 82% of them. The ten largest clones take up around a sixth of the sample. Sequenced input: peripheral blood. The receptors originated from a person between 65 and 79 years old with COVID-19, enrolled during active disease.

V and J are TRBV5-4 and TRBJ2-2; 8 bases are shared with TRBD1. V lost 4 bases, J lost 3 bases, and 5 bases stayed unmatched. The germline V gene has CDR1 SGHNT and CDR2 YYREEE (reference sequence). The CDR3 runs 15 residues. CDR3 nucleotides: TGTGCCAGCAGCCAGCAGGGGGCGTACACCGGGGAGCTGTTTTTT. Translated: CASSQQGAYTGELFF.

This CDR3 reads CAWIPSQVFF. Here the CDR3 DNA reads TGTGCCTGGATCCCTAGCCAGGTGTTCTTC. The genes are TRBV30 and TRBJ2-1; perhaps TRBD2 as D (5 bases). The CDR3 contains 10 residues. V was shortened by 4 bases and J by 15 bases, with 13 bases between the two germline ends. Germline V gene lookup returns CDR1 GTSNPN and CDR2 SVGIG (reference sequence).

V and J are TRBV12-3 or TRBV12-4 and TRBJ2-4, with TRBD1 matching 9 bases. The J segment lost 9 bases and the V segment lost 6 bases, leaving 6 bases of the junction unmatched. The CDR3 consists of 13 residues. Here the CDR3 DNA reads TGTGCCAGCAGAGGGACAGGGAAGGGCATTCAGTACTTC. This encodes CASRGTGKGIQYF.

This clone was picked up one time. The rearrangement uses TRBV11-3 and TRBJ2-7, with 7 bases matching TRBD2. The CDR3 runs to 15 residues. Looked up from germline, CDR1 is SGHNT and CDR2 is YENEEA. V shed 6 bases, J shed 1 base, and the junction held 9 bases outside the gene matches. The CDR3 spells CASSSPSGLSYEQYF. For the CDR3, the DNA is TGTGCCAGCAGTTCCCCTAGCGGATTATCCTACGAGCAGTACTTC. The variable domain in full, with the rest retrieved from reference TRBV11-3 and TRBJ2-7, is EAGVVQSPRYKIIEKKQPVAFWCNPISGHNTLYWYLQNLGQGPELLIRYENEEAVDDSQLPKDRFSAERLKGVDSTLKIQPAELGDSAVYLCASSSPSGLSYEQYFGPGTRLTVT.

This chain connects TRBV4-3 to TRBJ1-2, with D tentatively TRBD1 (5 bases). Trimming stripped 1 base from V and 7 bases from J, with 10 bases between. The CDR3 loop spans 13 amino acids. Germline V gene lookup returns CDR1 LGHNA and CDR2 YSLEER. The CDR3 is CASSQGIGGGYTF. CDR3 DNA sequence: TGCGCCAGCAGCCAAGGGATCGGGGGTGGCTACACCTTC.

The chain employs TRBV5-8 and TRBJ2-1; tentative D call: TRBD2 (5 bases). Germline V gene lookup returns CDR1 SGHTS and CDR2 YDEGEE. Trimming shortened V by 4 bases and J by 8 bases, and 22 bases separated the two germline ends. CDR3 length: 16 amino acids. Written as DNA, the CDR3 is TGTGCCAGCAGCAGACGTCGTGGTAGCGCAGCGGATGAGCAGTTCTTC. Residues: CASSRRRGSAADEQFF.

V is TRBV9 and J is TRBJ2-7; D not certain. With 3 bases removed from V and 6 bases from J, the gap between germline ends came to 16 bases. The germline CDR1 and CDR2 sequences are SGDLS and YYNGEE. The CDR3 contains 14 residues. The CDR3 protein is CASSESNSPGEQYF. The CDR3 coding sequence is TGTGCCAGCAGCGAGTCAAACTCCCCGGGCGAGCAGTACTTC.

The chain is built from TRBV4-3 and TRBJ1-5; D gene unclear. Germline assignment: CDR1 LGHNA and CDR2 YSLEER. With 0 bases removed from V and 3 bases from J, the gap between germline ends came to 6 bases. This CDR3 comprises 14 residues. The CDR3 nucleotides read TGCGCCAGCAGCCAAGAGAGGCACAATCAGCCCCAGCATTTT. It encodes CASSQERHNQPQHF.

The chain couples TRBV7-2 to TRBJ2-7; 7 bases fit TRBD2. V shed 1 base, J shed 2 bases, and the junction held 2 bases outside the gene matches. The CDR3 sequence is 14 residues long. Germline V gives CDR1 SGHTA, CDR2 FQGNSA. Here the CDR3 DNA reads TGTGCCAGCAGCTTAGGGGGGGGAGCCTACGAGCAGTACTTC. It translates to CASSLGGGAYEQYF.

The count of this clone is one. V and J are TRBV6-2 or TRBV6-3 and TRBJ1-6, with 7 bases identical to TRBD1. The V segment lost 2 bases and the J segment 7 bases; nucleotides outside the gene matches: 8. Germline lookup yields CDR1 MNHEY and CDR2 SVGEGT. The CDR3 is made up of 16 amino acids. The CDR3 here is CASSYTPGTANSPLHF. The CDR3 DNA sequence: TGTGCCAGCAGTTACACCCCCGGGACAGCCAATTCACCCCTCCACTTT.

The chain links TRBV11-3 to TRBJ2-3, with 11 bases aligning to TRBD2. CDR1 is SGHNT, CDR2 YENEEA, per germline. V was pared by 4 bases and J by 5 bases, with 2 bases of the junction left unmatched. The CDR3 runs to 14 residues. CDR3 sequence (DNA): TGTGCCAGCAGCTCAGGACTAGCGGGAGATACGCAGTATTTT. Protein product: CASSSGLAGDTQYF.

The rearrangement joins TRBV6-6 to TRBJ1-5, with TRBD1 matching 7 bases. The germline CDR1 and CDR2 sequences are MNHNY and SVGAGI (reference sequence). The trim removed 3 bases at V and 2 bases at J, leaving 1 base unmatched. The CDR3 sequence is 14 residues long. CDR3 protein: CASSYTGGNQPQHF. Here the CDR3 DNA reads TGTGCCAGCAGTTATACAGGGGGCAATCAGCCCCAGCATTTT.

The genes are TRBV6-6 and TRBJ1-2, with TRBD1 identical over 7 bases. The CDR3 sequence is 14 residues long. The germline V gene has CDR1 MNHNY and CDR2 SVGAGI (reference sequence). V gave up 2 bases and J gave up 8 bases; unmatched junction bases: 8. CDR3 in DNA: TGTGCCAGCAGTTACGAAGGGGGCGCGGGAGGCTACACCTTC. This encodes CASSYEGGAGGYTF.

This chain joins TRBV2 and TRBJ1-2; D is undetermined. V shed 6 bases and J shed 2 bases, with 34 bases lying between them. Germline V gene data show CDR1 as SNHLY and CDR2 as FYNNEI. CDR3 length equals 21 residues. The CDR3 reads CASRSETGLMAVLGPNYGYTF. In nucleotides, the CDR3 is TGTGCCAGCAGATCTGAAACTGGCCTGATGGCGGTTCTAGGCCCGAACTATGGCTACACCTTC.

The chain employs TRBV30 and TRBJ2-5; D call uncertain. Trimming removed 0 bases from V and 5 bases from J, with 10 bases in between. CDR1 and CDR2 (germline): GTSNPN, SVGIG (reference sequence). The CDR3 length is 13 residues. The CDR3 DNA sequence: TGTGCCTGGAGTGTACGGAGAGGTGAGACCCAGTACTTC. Protein: CAWSVRRGETQYF.

The CDR3 bases are TGTGCCAGCAGTTTTAGACAGGGGAGCACAGATACGCAGTATTTT. It is translated as CASSFRQGSTDTQYF. The chain uses TRBV28 and TRBJ2-3; TRBD1 agrees at 8 bases. Germline V gene sequence: CDR1 MDHEN, CDR2 SYDVKM. The CDR3 extends over 15 amino acids. Trimming removed 3 bases from V and 0 bases from J; junction bases left unmatched: 2.

This chain joins TRBV6-5 and TRBJ1-5; TRBD1 might be the D (5 bases). Trimming cost V 6 bases and J 5 bases, with 14 bases left between them. The CDR3 length is 14 residues. CDR1 is MNHEY and CDR2 is SVGAGI in the germline V gene. The CDR3 region has the DNA TGTGCCAGCAGCCGCTCGGGGGGTTATCAGCCCCAGCATTTT. Translation: CASSRSGGYQPQHF.

V is TRBV5-1 and J is TRBJ2-2; 8 bases are a match to TRBD1. CDR1 SGHRS and CDR2 YFSETQ come from the germline V gene. J gave up 6 bases and V 1 base, and 5 bases lay outside the gene matches. The CDR3 has 15 residues. DNA for the CDR3: TGCGCCAGCAGCTTGTCGCAGGGGGCGTCCGGGGAGCTGTTTTTT. Residues: CASSLSQGASGELFF.

J is TRBJ2-2 and V is TRBV7-8; 7 positions agree with TRBD2. V shed 3 bases, J shed 1 base, and the junction held 5 bases outside the gene matches. Germline V CDR1 and CDR2: SGHVS, FQNEAQ. The CDR3 covers 16 residues. The CDR3 DNA is TGTGCCAGCAGCTTTCTGACTAGCCGGAACACCGGGGAGCTGTTTTTT. Encoded protein: CASSFLTSRNTGELFF.

The chain joins TRBV7-2 to TRBJ1-1; 9 bases are shared with TRBD1. The CDR3 has 16 residues. Germline CDR1 and CDR2: SGHTA and FQGNSA. Unmatched junction bases numbered 8, after V lost 5 bases and J lost 1 base. The CDR3 loop reads CASSAQKGQGNTEAFF. CDR3 sequence (DNA): TGTGCCAGCAGCGCACAAAAGGGACAGGGGAACACTGAAGCTTTCTTT.

V usage is TRBV6-2 or TRBV6-3 and J usage is TRBJ1-2, with D possibly being TRBD1 (6 bases). The CDR3 runs 15 residues. With 4 bases removed from V and 4 bases from J, the gap between germline ends came to 16 bases. The V gene's germline CDR1 is MNHEY and CDR2 SVGEGT. The CDR3 DNA follows: TGTGCCAGCAGTTTCAAAAGGACAGCTATCTATGGCTACACCTTC. Its translation: CASSFKRTAIYGYTF.

The chain carries TRBV7-3 and TRBJ2-7; TRBD1 aligns across 7 bases. The CDR3 length is 15 residues. The V gene's germline CDR1 is SGHTA and CDR2 FQGTGA. V shed 5 bases and J 7 bases; nucleotides not matched to a gene: 14. CDR3 bases: TGTGCCAGCAGCCCGTCCGGAACAGGGGAGAAAGAGCAGTACTTC. It encodes CASSPSGTGEKEQYF.

The rearrangement links TRBV5-6 to TRBJ2-5; TRBD2 aligns across 8 bases. Per germline, CDR1 SGHDT and CDR2 YYEEEE. The trim removed 3 bases at V and 3 bases at J, leaving 13 bases unmatched. The length of the CDR3 is 17 residues. The CDR3 is CASSWRRAGETKETQYF. The CDR3 DNA follows: TGTGCCAGCAGCTGGCGGAGAGCGGGAGAGACGAAAGAGACCCAGTACTTC.

V usage is TRBV18 and J usage is TRBJ2-3; 10 bases fit TRBD2. Per the germline V gene, CDR1 is KGHSH and CDR2 is LQKENI. The length of the CDR3 is 16 residues. The J segment lost 6 bases and the V segment lost 0 bases, leaving 6 bases of the junction unmatched. The chain's CDR3 is CASSPPPSGSRDTQYF. CDR3 bases: TGTGCCAGCTCACCACCTCCTAGCGGGAGTAGGGATACGCAGTATTTT. Together with reference TRBV18 and TRBJ2-3, the CDR3 gives the full variable domain: NAGVMQNPRHLVRRRGQEARLRCSPMKGHSHVYWYRQLPEEGLKFMVYLQKENIIDESGMPKERFSAEFPKEGPSILRIQQVVRGDSAAYFCASSPPPSGSRDTQYFGPGTRLTVL.

The J gene is TRBJ1-3, the V gene TRBV28; the D is unclear. CDR3 length equals 16 residues. Trimming cost V 5 bases and J 2 bases, with 16 bases left between them. Looked up from germline, CDR1 is MDHEN and CDR2 is SYDVKM. The CDR3 bases are TGTGCCAGCAGTCTGGGCCTCTCTGCCACTGGAAACACCATATATTTT. It translates to CASSLGLSATGNTIYF.

V and J are TRBV2 and TRBJ2-7, with 9 bases lining up with TRBD2. V gave up 8 bases and J gave up 3 bases; unmatched junction bases: 5. Germline V gene sequence: CDR1 SNHLY, CDR2 FYNNEI. The CDR3 runs to 13 residues. CDR3 DNA sequence: TGTGCCAGCTTACTAGCGGGTATCTACGAGCAGTACTTC. Encoded protein: CASLLAGIYEQYF.

CDR3 loop: CASTLYSGSGANVLTF. CDR3 sequence (DNA): TGTGCCAGCACCCTTTATTCGGGCTCTGGGGCCAACGTCCTGACTTTC. This chain uses TRBV5-4 with TRBJ2-6; D unresolved. Germline-derived CDR1 and CDR2 are SGHNT and YYREEE (reference sequence). V lost 6 bases and J lost 0, with 13 bases in between. The CDR3 has 16 residues.

This clone came up once. This chain connects TRBV30 to TRBJ2-2; D gene uncertain. CDR3 length: 14 amino acids. Trimming left V 0 bases short and J 0 bases short, with 5 bases between. Germline CDR1 GTSNPN, CDR2 SVGIG (reference sequence). The CDR3 sequence: CAWSVISNTGELFF. DNA for the CDR3: TGTGCCTGGAGTGTAATCTCGAACACCGGGGAGCTGTTTTTT.

This chain links TRBV7-8 with TRBJ2-7; D not certain. The V gene's germline CDR1 is SGHVS and CDR2 FQNEAQ. The length of the CDR3 is 17 residues. V was trimmed by 5 bases and J by 1 base, leaving 21 bases between them. CDR3 coding DNA: TGTGCCAGCAGCCCATCTTCCCAGGCGCTTCTGTCCTACGAGCAGTACTTC. Its translation is CASSPSSQALLSYEQYF.

This clone was seen a few times. J is TRBJ2-5 and V is TRBV19; weak D call: TRBD1 (6 bases). This CDR3 contains 13 residues. Trimming shortened V by 7 bases and J by 4 bases, and 13 bases separated the two germline ends. The V gene's germline CDR1 is LNHDA and CDR2 SQIVND (reference sequence). The CDR3 spells CASKGRGRETQYF. The CDR3, as DNA: TGTGCCAGTAAGGGCAGGGGCAGAGAGACCCAGTACTTC.

There are a few counts of this clone. The chain employs TRBV7-9 and TRBJ2-3; TRBD2 matches 12 bases. Looked up from germline, CDR1 is SEHNR and CDR2 is FQNEAQ (reference sequence). The J segment lost 2 bases and the V segment lost 5 bases, leaving 8 bases of the junction unmatched. The CDR3 spans 17 residues. The CDR3 coding sequence is TGTGCCAGCAGCCTACGACTAGCGGGGGCGGTCACAGATACGCAGTATTTT. Its translation: CASSLRLAGAVTDTQYF.